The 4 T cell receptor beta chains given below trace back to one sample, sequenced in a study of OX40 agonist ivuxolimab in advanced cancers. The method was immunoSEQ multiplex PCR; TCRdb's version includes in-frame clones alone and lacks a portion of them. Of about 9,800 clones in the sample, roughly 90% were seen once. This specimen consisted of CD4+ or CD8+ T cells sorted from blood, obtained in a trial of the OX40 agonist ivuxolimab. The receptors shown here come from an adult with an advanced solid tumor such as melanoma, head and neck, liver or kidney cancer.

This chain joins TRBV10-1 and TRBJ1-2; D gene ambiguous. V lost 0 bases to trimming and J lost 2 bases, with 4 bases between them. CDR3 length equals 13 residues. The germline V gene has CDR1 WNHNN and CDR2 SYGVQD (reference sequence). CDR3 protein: CASSESGNYGYTF. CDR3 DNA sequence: TGCGCCAGCAGTGAGTCAGGGAACTATGGCTACACCTTC.

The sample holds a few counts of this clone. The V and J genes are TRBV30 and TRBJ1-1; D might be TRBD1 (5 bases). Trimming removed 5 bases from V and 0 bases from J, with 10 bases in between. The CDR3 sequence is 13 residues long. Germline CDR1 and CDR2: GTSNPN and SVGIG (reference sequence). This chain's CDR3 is CAWYRGVNTEAFF. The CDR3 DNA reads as TGTGCCTGGTATCGGGGGGTGAACACTGAAGCTTTCTTT. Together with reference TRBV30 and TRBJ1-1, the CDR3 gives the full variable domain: SQTIHQWPATLVQPVGSPLSLECTVEGTSNPNLYWYRQAAGRGLQLLFYSVGIGQISSEVPQNLSASRPQDRQFILSSKKLLLSDSGFYLCAWYRGVNTEAFFGQGTRLTVV.

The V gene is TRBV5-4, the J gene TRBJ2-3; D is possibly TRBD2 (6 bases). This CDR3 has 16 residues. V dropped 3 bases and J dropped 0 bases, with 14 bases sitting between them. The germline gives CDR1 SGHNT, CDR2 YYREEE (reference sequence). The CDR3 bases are TGTGCCAGCAGCTCTGCGGGACTCCCAAGCACAGATACGCAGTATTTT. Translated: CASSSAGLPSTDTQYF. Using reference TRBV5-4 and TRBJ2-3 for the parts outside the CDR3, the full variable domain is ETGVTQSPTHLIKTRGQQVTLRCSSQSGHNTVSWYQQALGQGPQFIFQYYREEENGRGNFPPRFSGLQFPNYSSELNVNALELDDSALYLCASSSAGLPSTDTQYFGPGTRLTVL.

The CDR3 region has the DNA TGTGCCAGTAGTATAGCCCTTAGGGATACGCAGTATTTT. Its protein product is CASSIALRDTQYF. This chain connects TRBV19 to TRBJ2-3; D gene uncertain. CDR1 is LNHDA, CDR2 SQIVND, per germline (reference sequence). This CDR3 is 13 amino acids long. Trimming took 1 base from V and 6 from J, leaving 8 bases between them.